What follows are 10 T cell receptor beta chains derived from one specimen sequenced in a study of CD4 T cells in relation to SARS-CoV-2 and coronaviruses. This table comes from immunoSEQ multiplex PCR, and its TCRdb copy is limited to in-frame clones, with some not included. The sample carries about 64,000 clones, about 95% recorded once. Unexposed donor CD4+ T cells date from about 2010-2019, before the COVID-19 pandemic. Sequencing used naive CD4+ T cells from PBMCs. Subset given: naive CD4+ T cells isolated by negative enrichment. These receptors all stem from a human donor in good health.

The J gene is TRBJ2-7, the V gene TRBV11-2; D could derive from TRBD1 or TRBD2 (5 bases each). CDR1 and CDR2 from the germline V gene are SGHAT and FQNNGV. The CDR3 runs to 14 residues. V lost 6 bases, J lost 1 base, and 13 bases lay in between. DNA for the CDR3: TGTGCCAGCAGACCGGGACGCCAGTCCTACGAGCAGTACTTC. Residues: CASRPGRQSYEQYF.

The CDR3 spells CASSLAVGARYGYTF. DNA for the CDR3: TGTGCCAGCAGCTTAGCGGTGGGAGCCCGCTATGGCTACACCTTC. The chain couples TRBV7-2 to TRBJ1-2; no clear D. The CDR3 loop spans 15 amino acids. Germline V gene data show CDR1 as SGHTA and CDR2 as FQGNSA. V shed 0 bases and J shed 4 bases, with 12 bases lying between them. The full variable domain, with the rest looked up from reference TRBV7-2 and TRBJ1-2, is GAGVSQSPSNKVTEKGKDVELRCDPISGHTALYWYRQSLGQGLEFLIYFQGNSAPDKSGLPSDRFSAERTGGSVSTLTIQRTQQEDSAVYLCASSLAVGARYGYTFGSGTRLTVV.

The genes are TRBV3-1 (or the pseudogene TRBV3-2) and TRBJ2-2; no clear D. Trimming removed 4 bases from V and 3 bases from J, with 18 bases in between. Germline lookup yields CDR1 LGHDT and CDR2 YNNKEL (reference sequence). The CDR3 consists of 17 residues. In nucleotides, the CDR3 is TGTGCCAGCAGCCGATATAGCTCTAGGTCGGACACCGGGGAGCTGTTTTTT. Protein sequence: CASSRYSSRSDTGELFF.

This chain connects TRBV5-4 to TRBJ2-7, with unresolved D. V lost 0 bases and J 0 bases, leaving 4 bases between the germline ends. The CDR3 length is 13 residues. Per the germline V gene, CDR1 is SGHNT and CDR2 is YYREEE (reference sequence). The CDR3 coding sequence is TGTGCCAGCAGCTTGGCCGGCTCCTACGAGCAGTACTTC. Its protein product is CASSLAGSYEQYF.

The chain recombines TRBV28 with TRBJ1-4, with TRBD1 as a possible D gene (5 bases). V shed 1 base and J shed 4 bases, with 13 bases lying between them. The germline V gene has CDR1 MDHEN and CDR2 SYDVKM. The CDR3 contains 16 residues. CDR3 protein: CASSLSGNGGNEKLFF. The CDR3 DNA is TGTGCCAGCAGTTTATCAGGGAACGGGGGTAATGAAAAACTGTTTTTT.

The rearrangement uses TRBV19 and TRBJ2-5; TRBD1 might be the D (5 bases). Germline CDR1 LNHDA, CDR2 SQIVND (reference sequence). With 5 bases removed from V and 5 bases from J, the gap between germline ends came to 12 bases. This CDR3 spans 13 amino acids. CDR3 in amino acids: CASSPRVLETQYF. The DNA of the CDR3 is TGTGCCAGTAGTCCCAGGGTGTTGGAGACCCAGTACTTC.

This clone has just a few counts. J is TRBJ2-7 and V is TRBV7-9; D remains unclear. Germline loops: CDR1 SEHNR, CDR2 FQNEAQ (reference sequence). CDR3 length equals 14 residues. V lost 6 bases, J lost 2 bases, and 14 bases lay in between. The DNA for the CDR3 is TGTGCCAGCAGTGAGACGGGCCAAACCTACGAGCAGTACTTC. This gives the protein CASSETGQTYEQYF.

CDR3 sequence (DNA): TGTGCCAGCAGCTTAGTTGGAGGTAGCGGGAGGGCCGGAGATACGCAGTATTTT. This translates into CASSLVGGSGRAGDTQYF. The J gene is TRBJ2-3, the V gene TRBV7-8, with 11 bases aligning to TRBD2. The CDR3 consists of 18 residues. The V gene end was trimmed by 1 base and the J gene end by 5 bases; junction bases not matched to a gene: 11. The germline gives CDR1 SGHVS, CDR2 FQNEAQ.

This chain joins TRBV27 and TRBJ1-2; D unclear. Trimming removed 6 bases at V and 7 bases at J, with 21 bases between. This CDR3 comprises 15 residues. From germline, CDR1 is MNHEY and CDR2 SMNVEV (reference sequence). CDR3 sequence (DNA): TGTGCCAGCAGATCAGCACACCACGATTCTCCTGGCTACACCTTC. It encodes CASRSAHHDSPGYTF.

This chain joins TRBV3-1 (or the pseudogene TRBV3-2) and TRBJ2-7, with D perhaps matching TRBD1 (6 bases). Germline V lookup: CDR1 LGHDT, CDR2 YNNKEL (reference sequence). The CDR3 loop spans 15 amino acids. Trimming stripped 2 bases from V and 6 bases from J, with 17 bases between. DNA of the CDR3: TGTGCCAGCAGCCAATCTACAGGGTGGGCCGCCGAGCAGTACTTC. It codes for CASSQSTGWAAEQYF.